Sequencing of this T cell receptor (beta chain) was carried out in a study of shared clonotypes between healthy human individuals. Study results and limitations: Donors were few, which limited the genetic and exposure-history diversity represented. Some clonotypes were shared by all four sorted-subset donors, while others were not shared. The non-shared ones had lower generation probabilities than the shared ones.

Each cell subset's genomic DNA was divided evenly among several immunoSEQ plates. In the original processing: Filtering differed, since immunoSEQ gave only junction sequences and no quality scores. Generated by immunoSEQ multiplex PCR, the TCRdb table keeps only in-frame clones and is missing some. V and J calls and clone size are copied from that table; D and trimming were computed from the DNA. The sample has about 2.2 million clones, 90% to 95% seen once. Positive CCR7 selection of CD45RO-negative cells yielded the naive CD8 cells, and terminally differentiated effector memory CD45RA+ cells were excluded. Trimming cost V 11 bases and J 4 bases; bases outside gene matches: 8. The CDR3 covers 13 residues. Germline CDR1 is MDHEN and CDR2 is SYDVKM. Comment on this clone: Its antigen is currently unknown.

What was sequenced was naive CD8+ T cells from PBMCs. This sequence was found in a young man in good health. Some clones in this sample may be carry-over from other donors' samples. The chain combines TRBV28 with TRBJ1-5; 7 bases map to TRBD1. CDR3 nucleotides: TGTGCCGCTGCCGGGACAGCAAATCAGCCCCAGCATTTT. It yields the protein CAAAGTANQPQHF. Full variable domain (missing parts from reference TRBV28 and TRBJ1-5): DVKVTQSSRYLVKRTGEKVFLECVQDMDHENMFWYRQDPGLGLRLIYFSYDVKMKEKGDIPEGYSVSREKKERFSLILESASTNQTSMYLCAAAGTANQPQHFGDGTRLSIL.